Shown below are 23 T cell receptor beta chains from a single sample sequenced in a study of cytomegalovirus exposure and HLA in healthy donors. Vbeta (60) and Jbeta (13) primers were used in the PCR. The table came from immunoSEQ multiplex PCR; TCRdb's copy has only in-frame clones and leaves some out. In total, the table holds roughly 120,000 clones. What was sequenced was PBMCs. Receptors originate from a man in his late teens or twenties in good health and CMV-seronegative.

The V gene is TRBV10-3, the J gene TRBJ1-2; D call uncertain. CDR1 is ENHRY, CDR2 SYGVKD, per germline. V was shortened by 10 bases and J by 6 bases, with 21 bases between the two germline ends. The CDR3 is made up of 14 amino acids. CDR3: CANSDSSYVDGYTF. For the CDR3, the DNA is TGTGCCAACTCTGACTCGTCCTATGTGGATGGCTACACCTTC.

V usage is TRBV30 and J usage is TRBJ2-7, with a tentative D call TRBD2 (7 bases). The germline V gene has CDR1 GTSNPN and CDR2 SVGIG (reference sequence). The CDR3 length is 14 residues. Deletions cut 0 bases from V and 4 bases from J, with 13 bases between. The CDR3, as DNA: TGTGCCTGGAGTGTTGGGGGGGGCACGTACGAGCAGTACTTC. Protein product: CAWSVGGGTYEQYF.

The chain carries TRBV25-1 and TRBJ1-5; D perhaps matches TRBD1 (5 bases). Germline CDR1 and CDR2: MGHDK and SYGVNS. Deletions cut 1 base from V and 3 bases from J, with 13 bases between. The CDR3 is 16 amino acids. CDR3 coding DNA: TGTGCCAGCAGTGAATCGGCGGGGGTTGACAATCAGCCCCAGCATTTT. It translates to CASSESAGVDNQPQHF.

The chain joins TRBV2 to TRBJ2-7; D remains ambiguous. The CDR3 is 14 residues long. V dropped 2 bases and J dropped 2 bases, with 10 bases sitting between them. The V gene's germline CDR1 is SNHLY and CDR2 FYNNEI. The CDR3 DNA is TGTGCCAGCAGTGAATCCCCTACCACCTACGAGCAGTACTTC. This codes for CASSESPTTYEQYF.

The chain employs TRBV19 and TRBJ1-2; D is possibly TRBD1 (6 bases). Trimming left V 3 bases short and J 0 bases short, with 14 bases between. The CDR3 consists of 16 residues. CDR1 is LNHDA, CDR2 SQIVND, per germline (reference sequence). The CDR3 region is CASSIGRRTANYGYTF. The CDR3 bases are TGTGCCAGTAGTATCGGACGGAGGACAGCTAACTATGGCTACACCTTC.

V and J are TRBV5-1 and TRBJ2-2; D is perhaps TRBD1 (5 bases). The CDR3 loop spans 15 amino acids. Trimming stripped 4 bases from V and 0 bases from J, with 10 bases between. CDR1 and CDR2 (germline): SGHRS, YFSETQ. DNA for the CDR3: TGCGCCAGCAGCAGCAGGGCTACGAACACCGGGGAGCTGTTTTTT. Protein product: CASSSRATNTGELFF.

The V call is TRBV19, the J call TRBJ1-1; D is perhaps TRBD1 (6 bases). The CDR3 sequence is 15 residues long. Germline loops: CDR1 LNHDA, CDR2 SQIVND (reference sequence). V shed 5 bases and J shed 4 bases, with 17 bases lying between them. The CDR3 DNA reads TGTGCCAGTAGTGACCCGGGACACCTAGTCACTGAAGCTTTCTTT. Its protein is CASSDPGHLVTEAFF.

The chain uses TRBV28 and TRBJ2-5, with 9 bases aligning to TRBD1. The DNA end is a closer match to TRBJ2-7, so the J assignment may be wrong. Germline lookup yields CDR1 MDHEN and CDR2 SYDVKM. CDR3 length equals 14 residues. CDR3 region: CASSFRTGDGEQYF. CDR3 sequence (DNA): TGTGCCAGCAGTTTTCGGACAGGGGACGGCGAGCAGTACTTC.

Of note for this clone: Distinct nucleotide sequences in the sample also encode this CDR3. This chain links TRBV2 with TRBJ2-5; a possible D gene is TRBD2 (6 bases). Germline V gene sequence: CDR1 SNHLY, CDR2 FYNNEI. The CDR3 totals 11 residues. Trimming removed 8 bases at V and 5 bases at J, with 9 bases between. CDR3 in DNA: TGTGCCAGCGATCGGGGGGAGACCCAGTACTTC. As protein: CASDRGETQYF.

The chain joins TRBV14 to TRBJ2-7, with TRBD2 matching over 11 bases. Germline lookup yields CDR1 SGHDN and CDR2 FVKESK. The V and J ends lost 1 base and 10 bases, in that order; junction bases with no gene match: 6. This CDR3 is 14 amino acids long. CDR3 in DNA: TGTGCCAGCAGCCAAGGCACCACTAGCGGGAGACAGTACTTC. This encodes CASSQGTTSGRQYF.

V usage is TRBV11-2 and J usage is TRBJ2-7; 9 bases are a match to TRBD2. Germline V gives CDR1 SGHAT, CDR2 FQNNGV. V was pared by 8 bases and J by 4 bases, with 12 bases of the junction left unmatched. This CDR3 has 15 amino acids. CDR3 sequence (DNA): TGTGCCAGCTGTGGGCTAGCGGGAATCGATTACGAGCAGTACTTC. It is translated as CASCGLAGIDYEQYF.

The chain has TRBV19 and TRBJ1-1, with D hard to call. With 8 bases removed from V and 7 bases from J, the gap between germline ends came to 17 bases. The CDR3 loop spans 13 amino acids. In germline, CDR1 is LNHDA, CDR2 SQIVND (reference sequence). This chain's CDR3 is CASVWSGSVEAFF. The CDR3 DNA is TGTGCCAGTGTATGGTCGGGGAGCGTTGAAGCTTTCTTT.

V usage is TRBV5-1 and J usage is TRBJ1-4; D might be TRBD1 (6 bases). CDR3 length: 17 residues. V lost 4 bases and J 0 bases, leaving 16 bases between the germline ends. Germline V lookup: CDR1 SGHRS, CDR2 YFSETQ. The CDR3 region has the DNA TGCGCCAGCAGCAGGACTGGGGGGGCCGCAACTAATGAAAAACTGTTTTTT. As protein: CASSRTGGAATNEKLFF.

The V and J genes are TRBV28 and TRBJ2-7; maybe TRBD2 (6 bases). There are 12 residues in the CDR3. V was trimmed by 8 bases and J by 2 bases, leaving 10 bases between them. Germline loops: CDR1 MDHEN, CDR2 SYDVKM. CDR3 residues: CASWGGAYEQYF. The CDR3 region has the DNA TGTGCCAGCTGGGGCGGGGCCTACGAGCAGTACTTC.

The chain employs TRBV18 and TRBJ2-7; TRBD2 aligns across 8 bases. CDR1 and CDR2 (germline): KGHSH, LQKENI. The CDR3 is made up of 13 amino acids. Germline trimming cut 3 bases from V and 6 bases from J; bases unmatched to any gene: 4. CDR3 DNA sequence: TGTGCCAGCTCACCCTCCCGGGGGGGCGAGCAGTACTTC. It codes for CASSPSRGGEQYF. Based on the CDR3 plus reference TRBV18 and TRBJ2-7, the full variable domain is NAGVMQNPRHLVRRRGQEARLRCSPMKGHSHVYWYRQLPEEGLKFMVYLQKENIIDESGMPKERFSAEFPKEGPSILRIQQVVRGDSAAYFCASSPSRGGEQYFGPGTRLTVT.

The J gene is TRBJ1-2, the V gene TRBV6-1; D is unresolved. The CDR3 loop spans 17 amino acids. V shed 3 bases and J shed 8 bases, with 25 bases lying between them. Germline CDR1 and CDR2: MNHNS and SASEGT. CDR3 residues: CASSDRRRQTMFLGYTF. In nucleotides, the CDR3 is TGTGCCAGCAGTGATCGGAGACGGCAAACTATGTTCTTGGGCTACACCTTC.

The chain combines TRBV6-1 with TRBJ1-2; TRBD1 matches 7 bases. J lost 4 bases, V lost 3 bases, and 17 bases had no gene match. The CDR3 totals 18 residues. Germline loops: CDR1 MNHNS, CDR2 SASEGT. The CDR3 loop reads CASSDLDPRDRASYGYTF. The CDR3 DNA reads as TGTGCCAGCAGTGATCTCGACCCCCGGGACAGAGCCTCCTATGGCTACACCTTC.

The chain links TRBV19 to TRBJ1-1; 9 bases line up with TRBD1. Germline assignment: CDR1 LNHDA and CDR2 SQIVND (reference sequence). V lost 6 bases to trimming and J lost 2 bases; unmatched junction nucleotides: 10. This CDR3 has 16 residues. CDR3 protein: CASSLTGTGKNTEAFF. The CDR3 DNA follows: TGTGCCAGTAGCCTCACCGGGACAGGGAAAAACACTGAAGCTTTCTTT. Together with reference TRBV19 and TRBJ1-1, the CDR3 gives the full variable domain: DGGITQSPKYLFRKEGQNVTLSCEQNLNHDAMYWYRQDPGQGLRLIYYSQIVNDFQKGDIAEGYSVSREKKESFPLTVTSAQKNPTAFYLCASSLTGTGKNTEAFFGQGTRLTVV.

The chain has TRBV18 and TRBJ1-6; TRBD1 matches at 9 bases. This CDR3 contains 15 residues. V lost 3 bases and J lost 3; bases outside the gene matches: 0. CDR1 KGHSH and CDR2 LQKENI come from the germline V gene. The CDR3 sequence: CASSPDRGYNSPLHF. Here the CDR3 DNA reads TGTGCCAGCTCACCGGACAGGGGCTATAATTCACCCCTCCACTTT.

The rearrangement links TRBV18 to TRBJ1-1, with a weak D call TRBD1 (6 bases). Germline CDR1 and CDR2: KGHSH and LQKENI. The CDR3 contains 16 residues. Trimming took 0 bases from V and 1 from J, leaving 12 bases between them. CDR3 amino acids: CASSPPFGGANTEAFF. In DNA, the CDR3 is TGTGCCAGCTCACCACCGTTTGGGGGGGCGAACACTGAAGCTTTCTTT.

This sequence joins TRBV27 and TRBJ2-3, with TRBD2 matching 8 bases. This CDR3 is built from 14 residues. Germline V lookup: CDR1 MNHEY, CDR2 SMNVEV (reference sequence). With V trimmed by 3 bases and J by 4 bases, 3 bases remained unmatched. The CDR3 spells CASSFSGMADTQYF. The CDR3 coding sequence is TGTGCCAGCAGTTTTAGCGGGATGGCAGATACGCAGTATTTT.

The V call is TRBV5-1, the J call TRBJ1-5, with 11 bases fitting TRBD1. The germline V gene has CDR1 SGHRS and CDR2 YFSETQ. This CDR3 comprises 16 residues. The ends lost 1 base at V and 11 bases at J; junction bases unmatched: 11. The CDR3 sequence: CASSLTGQGGGQAQHF. Here the CDR3 DNA reads TGCGCCAGCAGCTTGACGGGACAGGGGGGAGGACAGGCCCAGCATTTT.

The chain joins TRBV5-1 to TRBJ1-1; no clear D. Trimming shortened V by 0 bases and J by 3 bases, and 9 bases separated the two germline ends. The CDR3 has 14 amino acids. Germline lookup yields CDR1 SGHRS and CDR2 YFSETQ. CDR3: CASSLVSFDTEAFF. CDR3 nucleotide sequence: TGCGCCAGCAGCTTGGTTTCATTTGACACTGAAGCTTTCTTT. The full variable domain, in which reference TRBV5-1 and TRBJ1-1 provide the parts outside the CDR3, is KAGVTQTPRYLIKTRGQQVTLSCSPISGHRSVSWYQQTPGQGLQFLFEYFSETQRNKGNFPGRFSGRQFSNSRSEMNVSTLELGDSALYLCASSLVSFDTEAFFGQGTRLTVV.